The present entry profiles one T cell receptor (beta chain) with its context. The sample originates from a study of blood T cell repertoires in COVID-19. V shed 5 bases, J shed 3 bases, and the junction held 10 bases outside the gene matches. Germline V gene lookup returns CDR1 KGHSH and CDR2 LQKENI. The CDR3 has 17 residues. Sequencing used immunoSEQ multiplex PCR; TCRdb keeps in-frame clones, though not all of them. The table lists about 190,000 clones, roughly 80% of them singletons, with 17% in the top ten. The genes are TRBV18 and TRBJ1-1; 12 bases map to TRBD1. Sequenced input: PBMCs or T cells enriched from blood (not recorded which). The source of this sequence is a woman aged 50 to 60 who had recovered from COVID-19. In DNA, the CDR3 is TGTGCCAGCTCATTACGGCTGGGACAGGGGGCTTACACTGAAGCTTTCTTT. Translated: CASSLRLGQGAYTEAFF.